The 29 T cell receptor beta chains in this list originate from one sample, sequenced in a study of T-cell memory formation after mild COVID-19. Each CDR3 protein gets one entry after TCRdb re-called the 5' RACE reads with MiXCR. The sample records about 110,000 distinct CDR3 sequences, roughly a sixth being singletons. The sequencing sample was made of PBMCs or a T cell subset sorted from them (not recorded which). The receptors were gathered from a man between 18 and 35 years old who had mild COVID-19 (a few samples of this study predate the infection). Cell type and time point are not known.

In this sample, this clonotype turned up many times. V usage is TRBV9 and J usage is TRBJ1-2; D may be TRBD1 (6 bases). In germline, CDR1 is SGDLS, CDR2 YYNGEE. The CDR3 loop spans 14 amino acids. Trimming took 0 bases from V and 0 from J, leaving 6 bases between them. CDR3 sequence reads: CASSVDRANYGYTF. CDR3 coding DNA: TGTGCCAGCAGCGTAGACAGGGCTAACTATGGCTACACCTTC. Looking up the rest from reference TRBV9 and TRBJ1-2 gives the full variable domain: DSGVTQTPKHLITATGQRVTLRCSPRSGDLSVYWYQQSLDQGLQFLIQYYNGEERAKGNILERFSAQQFPDLHSELNLSSLELGDSALYFCASSVDRANYGYTFGSGTRLTVV.

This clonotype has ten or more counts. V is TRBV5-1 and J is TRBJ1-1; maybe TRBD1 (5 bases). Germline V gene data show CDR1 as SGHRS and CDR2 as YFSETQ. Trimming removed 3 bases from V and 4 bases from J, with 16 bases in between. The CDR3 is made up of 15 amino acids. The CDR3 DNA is TGCGCCAGCAGCTCATTGGGGGTGGGGAGCACTGAAGCTTTCTTT. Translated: CASSSLGVGSTEAFF.

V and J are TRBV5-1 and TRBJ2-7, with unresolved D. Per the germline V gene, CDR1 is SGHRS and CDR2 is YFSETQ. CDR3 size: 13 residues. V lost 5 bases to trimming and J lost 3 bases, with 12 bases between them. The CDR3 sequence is CASRRRGDYEQYF. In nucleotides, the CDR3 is TGCGCCAGCAGACGACGCGGCGACTACGAGCAGTACTTC.

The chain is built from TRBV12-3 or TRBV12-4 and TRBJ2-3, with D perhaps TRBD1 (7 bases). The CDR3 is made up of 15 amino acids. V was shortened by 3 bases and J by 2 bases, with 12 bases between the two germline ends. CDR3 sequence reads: CASSFPGGPTDTQYF. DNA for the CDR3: TGTGCCAGCAGTTTTCCAGGGGGGCCCACAGATACGCAGTATTTT.

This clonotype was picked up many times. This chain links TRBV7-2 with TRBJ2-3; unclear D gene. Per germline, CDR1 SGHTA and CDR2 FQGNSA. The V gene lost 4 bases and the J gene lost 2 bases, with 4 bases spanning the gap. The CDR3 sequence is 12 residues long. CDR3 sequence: CASSSYTDTQYF. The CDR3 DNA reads TGTGCCAGCAGCTCGTACACAGATACGCAGTATTTT.

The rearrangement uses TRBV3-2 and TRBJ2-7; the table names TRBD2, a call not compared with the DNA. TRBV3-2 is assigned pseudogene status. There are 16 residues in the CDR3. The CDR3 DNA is TGTGCCAGCAGCCAACGGGGACTAGCGGTGAGTTACGAGCAGTACGTC. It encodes CASSQRGLAVSYEQYV.

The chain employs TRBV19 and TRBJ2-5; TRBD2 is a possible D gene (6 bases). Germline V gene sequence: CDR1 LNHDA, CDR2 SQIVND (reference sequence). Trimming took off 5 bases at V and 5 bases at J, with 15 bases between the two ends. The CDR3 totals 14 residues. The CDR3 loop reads CASSRFDGRETQYF. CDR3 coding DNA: TGTGCCAGTAGTCGGTTTGATGGGAGGGAGACCCAGTACTTC.

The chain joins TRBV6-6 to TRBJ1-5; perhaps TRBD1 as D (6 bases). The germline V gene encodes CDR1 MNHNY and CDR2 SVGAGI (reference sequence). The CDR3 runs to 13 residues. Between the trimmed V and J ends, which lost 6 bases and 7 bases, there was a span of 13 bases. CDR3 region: CASSRQVRQPQHF. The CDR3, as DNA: TGTGCCAGCAGCCGACAGGTACGGCAGCCCCAGCATTTT.

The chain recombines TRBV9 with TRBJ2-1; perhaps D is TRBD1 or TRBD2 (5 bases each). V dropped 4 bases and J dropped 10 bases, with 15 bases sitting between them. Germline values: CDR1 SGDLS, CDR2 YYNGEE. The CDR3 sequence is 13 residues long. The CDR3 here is CASSYRDDLEQFF. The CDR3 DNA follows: TGTGCCAGCAGCTATCGGGACGACTTAGAGCAGTTCTTC.

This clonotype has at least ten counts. CDR3 DNA: TGTGCCAGCAGTTTAGGGCAGGGGATCGGACCCCAGCATTTT. This sequence encodes CASSLGQGIGPQHF. The chain uses TRBV12-3 or TRBV12-4 and TRBJ1-5; D is perhaps TRBD1 (6 bases). This CDR3 region has 14 residues. The V end was cut by 1 base, the J end by 10 bases, with 14 bases between.

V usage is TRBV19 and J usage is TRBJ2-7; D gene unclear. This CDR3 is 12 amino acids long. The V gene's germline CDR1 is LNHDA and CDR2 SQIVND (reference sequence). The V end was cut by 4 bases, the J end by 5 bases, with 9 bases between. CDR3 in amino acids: CASSRVRNEQYV. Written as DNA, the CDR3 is TGTGCCAGTAGTAGAGTCAGAAACGAGCAGTACGTC.

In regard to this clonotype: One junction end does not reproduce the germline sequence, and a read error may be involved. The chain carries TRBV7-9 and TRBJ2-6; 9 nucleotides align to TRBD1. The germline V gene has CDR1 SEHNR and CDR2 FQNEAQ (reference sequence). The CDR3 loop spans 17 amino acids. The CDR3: CASSRWGQGKGGNVLTF. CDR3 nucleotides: TGTGCCAGCAGCCGATGGGGACAGGGAAAAGGGGGCAACGTCCTGACTTTC.

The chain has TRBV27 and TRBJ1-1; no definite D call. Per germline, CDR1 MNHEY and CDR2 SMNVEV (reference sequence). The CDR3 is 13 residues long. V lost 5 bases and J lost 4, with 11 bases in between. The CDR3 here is CASSLGLFTEAFF. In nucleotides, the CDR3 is TGTGCCAGCAGTCTAGGACTTTTCACTGAAGCTTTCTTT.

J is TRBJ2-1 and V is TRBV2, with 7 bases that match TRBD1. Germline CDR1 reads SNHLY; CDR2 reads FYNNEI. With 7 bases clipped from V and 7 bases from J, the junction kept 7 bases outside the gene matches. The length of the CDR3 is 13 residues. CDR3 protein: CASTLTGYNEQFF. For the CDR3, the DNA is TGTGCCAGCACCCTGACAGGGTATAATGAGCAGTTCTTC. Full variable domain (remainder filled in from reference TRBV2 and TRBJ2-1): EPEVTQTPSHQVTQMGQEVILRCVPISNHLYFYWYRQILGQKVEFLVSFYNNEISEKSEIFDDQFSVERPDGSNFTLKIRSTKLEDSAMYFCASTLTGYNEQFFGPGTRLTVL.

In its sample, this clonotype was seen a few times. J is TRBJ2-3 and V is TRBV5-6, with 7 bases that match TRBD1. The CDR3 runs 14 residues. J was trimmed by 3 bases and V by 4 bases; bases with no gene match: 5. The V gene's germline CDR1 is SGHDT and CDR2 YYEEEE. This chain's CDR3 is CASSTRDSTDTQYF. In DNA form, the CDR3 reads TGTGCCAGCAGCACCCGGGACAGTACAGATACGCAGTATTTT. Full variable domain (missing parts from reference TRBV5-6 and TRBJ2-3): DAGVTQSPTHLIKTRGQQVTLRCSPKSGHDTVSWYQQALGQGPQFIFQYYEEEERQRGNFPDRFSGHQFPNYSSELNVNALLLGDSALYLCASSTRDSTDTQYFGPGTRLTVL.

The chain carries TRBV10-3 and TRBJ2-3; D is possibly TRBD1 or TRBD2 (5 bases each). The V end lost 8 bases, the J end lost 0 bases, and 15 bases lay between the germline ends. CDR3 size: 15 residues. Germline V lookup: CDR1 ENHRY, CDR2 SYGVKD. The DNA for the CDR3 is TGTGCCATCGGGGACCCGCGAGATAGCACAGATACGCAGTATTTT. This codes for CAIGDPRDSTDTQYF.

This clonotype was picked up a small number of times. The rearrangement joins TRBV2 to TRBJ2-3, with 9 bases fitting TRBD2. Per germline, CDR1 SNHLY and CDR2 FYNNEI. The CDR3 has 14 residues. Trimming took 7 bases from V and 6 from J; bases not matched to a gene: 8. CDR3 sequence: CASNTAGGVDTQYF. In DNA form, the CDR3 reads TGTGCCAGCAACACAGCGGGGGGAGTGGATACGCAGTATTTT.

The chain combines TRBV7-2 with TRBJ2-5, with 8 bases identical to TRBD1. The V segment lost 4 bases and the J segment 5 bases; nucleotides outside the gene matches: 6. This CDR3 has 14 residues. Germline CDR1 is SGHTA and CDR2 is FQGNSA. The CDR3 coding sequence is TGTGCCAGCAGCTCCCAAACAGGGGGTGAGACCCAGTACTTC. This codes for CASSSQTGGETQYF.

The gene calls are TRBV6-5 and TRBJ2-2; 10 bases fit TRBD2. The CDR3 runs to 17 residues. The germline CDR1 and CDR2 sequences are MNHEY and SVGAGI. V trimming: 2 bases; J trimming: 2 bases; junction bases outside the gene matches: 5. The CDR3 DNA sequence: TGTGCCAGCAGTTACCCTGGACTAGCGGAAAACACCGGGGAGCTGTTTTTT. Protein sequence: CASSYPGLAENTGELFF.

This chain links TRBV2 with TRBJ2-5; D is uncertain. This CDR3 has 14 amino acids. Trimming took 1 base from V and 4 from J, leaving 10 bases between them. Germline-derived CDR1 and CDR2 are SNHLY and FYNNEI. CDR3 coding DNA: TGTGCCAGCAGTGAAGTCGGCTGGGCAGAGACCCAGTACTTC. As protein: CASSEVGWAETQYF. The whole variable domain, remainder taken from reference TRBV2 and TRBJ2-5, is EPEVTQTPSHQVTQMGQEVILRCVPISNHLYFYWYRQILGQKVEFLVSFYNNEISEKSEIFDDQFSVERPDGSNFTLKIRSTKLEDSAMYFCASSEVGWAETQYFGPGTRLLVL.

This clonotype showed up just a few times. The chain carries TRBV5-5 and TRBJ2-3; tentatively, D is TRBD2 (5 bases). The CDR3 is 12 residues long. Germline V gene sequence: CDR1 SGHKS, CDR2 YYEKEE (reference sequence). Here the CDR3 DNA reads TGTGCGGGTGGTTTTGGGCAGCGGACGCAGTATTTT. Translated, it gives CAGGFGQRTQYF.

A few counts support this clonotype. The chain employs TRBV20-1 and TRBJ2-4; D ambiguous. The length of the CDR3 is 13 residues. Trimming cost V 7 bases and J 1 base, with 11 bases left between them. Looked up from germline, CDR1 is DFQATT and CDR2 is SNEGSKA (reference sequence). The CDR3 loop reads CSVWAGAKNIQYF. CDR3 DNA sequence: TGCAGTGTTTGGGCCGGGGCCAAAAACATTCAGTACTTC.

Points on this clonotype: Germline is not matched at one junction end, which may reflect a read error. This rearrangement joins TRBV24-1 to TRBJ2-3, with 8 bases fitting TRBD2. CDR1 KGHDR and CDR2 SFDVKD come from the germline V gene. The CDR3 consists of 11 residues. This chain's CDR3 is CATSGRDTLYF. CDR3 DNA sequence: TGTGCCACCTCCGGGAGGGATACGCTGTATTTT.

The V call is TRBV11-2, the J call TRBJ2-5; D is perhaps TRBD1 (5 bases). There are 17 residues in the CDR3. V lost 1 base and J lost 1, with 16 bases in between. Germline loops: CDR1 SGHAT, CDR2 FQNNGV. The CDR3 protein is CASSLGRAGLLQETQYF. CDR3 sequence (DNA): TGTGCCAGCAGCTTAGGCAGGGCCGGTCTACTCCAAGAGACCCAGTACTTC.

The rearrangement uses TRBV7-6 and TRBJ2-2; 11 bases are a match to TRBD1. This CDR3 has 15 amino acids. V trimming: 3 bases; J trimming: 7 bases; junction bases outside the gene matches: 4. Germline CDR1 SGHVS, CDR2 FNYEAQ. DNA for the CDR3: TGTGCCAGCAGCTTCGGACAGGGGGCGCACGGGGAGCTGTTTTTT. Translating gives CASSFGQGAHGELFF.

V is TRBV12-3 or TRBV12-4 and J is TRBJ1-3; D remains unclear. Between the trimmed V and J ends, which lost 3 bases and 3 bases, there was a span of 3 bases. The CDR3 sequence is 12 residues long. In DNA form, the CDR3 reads TGTGCCAGCAGTTTTGGTGGAAACACCATATATTTT. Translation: CASSFGGNTIYF.

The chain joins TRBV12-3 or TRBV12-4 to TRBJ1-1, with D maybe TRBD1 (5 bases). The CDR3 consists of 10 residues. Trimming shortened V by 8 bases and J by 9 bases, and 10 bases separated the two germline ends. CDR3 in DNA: TGTGCCAGCGGGAGGGGAAAAGCTTTCTTT. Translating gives CASGRGKAFF.

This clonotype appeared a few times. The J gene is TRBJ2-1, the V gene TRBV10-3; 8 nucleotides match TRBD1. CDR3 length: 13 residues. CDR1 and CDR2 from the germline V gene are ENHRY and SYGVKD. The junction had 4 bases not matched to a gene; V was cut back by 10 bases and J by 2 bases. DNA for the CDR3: TGTGCCACCCGGACAGGGCCCTACAATGAGCAGTTCTTC. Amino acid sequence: CATRTGPYNEQFF.

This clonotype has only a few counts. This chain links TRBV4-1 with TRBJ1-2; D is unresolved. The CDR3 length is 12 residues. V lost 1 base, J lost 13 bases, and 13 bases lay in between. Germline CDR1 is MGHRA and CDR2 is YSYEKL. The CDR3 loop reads CASSQVIGRGTF. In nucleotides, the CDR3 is TGCGCCAGCAGCCAAGTGATTGGGCGGGGCACCTTC.